This T cell receptor (beta chain) was identified in a study of T cells expressing NK-cell markers. This CDR3 is 19 amino acids long. CDR1 SGHRS and CDR2 YFSETQ come from the germline V gene. From the 5' RACE reads, TCRdb lists one entry per CDR3 protein and no DNA. The clone table shows roughly 450,000 distinct CDR3 sequences, with the ten largest holding approximately 1.5%. The chain employs TRBV5-1 and TRBJ2-4; TCRdb returns TRBD2, unconfirmable since there is no DNA. The receptor was derived from a woman in her fifties or sixties in good health. The sequenced sample consisted of blood T cells: a sorted CD56 or NKG2C T cell subset, CD4+ or CD8+ T cells, or bulk PBMC T cells (not recorded which). The chain's CDR3 is CASSLSSGRARGAKNIQYF.